What follows is one TCR beta chain and its context. Its cognate antigen is unknown. The sample is drawn from a study of Ad26.COV2.S vaccination and SARS-CoV-2 variants. Across the study: The study gave Ad26.COV2.S intramuscularly, once or twice 56 days apart.

Study results and caveats: Estimates derived from TCR breadth and depth analyses may have underestimated total T cell responses. Responses of spike-specific T cells (both CD8+ and CD4+) reportedly showed substantial breadth after vaccination.

This CDR3 contains 12 residues. V was pared by 1 base and J by 5 bases, with 6 bases between. Germline CDR1 reads KGHSH; CDR2 reads LQKENI. This sample's treatment: some 20 received Ad26.COV2.S at low or high dose, single or two shots; roughly five received placebo; per-sample allocation not given. Samples came from day 63 after the first vaccine or placebo injection. Sequencing used immunoSEQ multiplex PCR; TCRdb keeps in-frame clones, though not all of them. Here the sample spans about 680,000 clones, about 89% being singletons. The J gene is TRBJ2-7, the V gene TRBV18; D gene unclear. The receptor was isolated from a person aged 18-65 years who received the Ad26.COV2.S COVID-19 vaccine or a placebo. The sample in question was peripheral blood, obtained in a trial of Ad26.COV2.S vaccine versus placebo. The CDR3 here is CASSPLGNEQYF. The CDR3 coding sequence is TGTGCCAGCTCACCACTTGGTAACGAGCAGTACTTC.